The present T cell receptor (beta chain) was sequenced within a study of beta chain features in type 1 diabetes. General observations from the study: Fewer junction insertions and more nucleotide deletions appeared in type 1 diabetes patients.

Comment on this clone: Its target is unknown.

V was clipped by 3 bases and J by 6 bases, with 15 bases between them. The germline CDR1 and CDR2 sequences are GTSNPN and SVGIG (reference sequence). The CDR3 is made up of 14 amino acids. Averaging around 120 mL, one heparinised blood draw was given by each donor. The study reverse transcribed the entire isolated RNA, so it sequenced expressed TCRB transcripts. Sequenced naive, central memory and regulatory T cell samples produced an average of around 4 million reads. This table comes from immunoSEQ multiplex PCR, and its TCRdb copy is limited to in-frame clones, with some not included. The sample lists hundreds of thousands of clones, around 13% occurring once.

The clonotype was recovered from a man younger than 45 in good health. Sequences were obtained from naive CD4+ T cells from blood. The genes are TRBV30 and TRBJ1-5; weak D call: TRBD1 (6 bases). The CDR3 region has the DNA TGTGCCTGGAGCTCGGTCCCAGGGGCTCAGCCCCAGCATTTT. This codes for CAWSSVPGAQPQHF.